One sample yielded the 5 T cell receptor beta chains listed below, sequenced in a study of T cell responses to AZD1222 COVID-19 vaccine. Produced via immunoSEQ multiplex PCR; TCRdb's table is partial and in-frame only. The table shows roughly 130,000 clones, with roughly 90% occurring only once. The material was peripheral blood, obtained 28 days after the second AZD1222 dose. Every receptor here comes from an adult who received the AZD1222 COVID-19 vaccine.

This chain connects TRBV28 to TRBJ1-5; D remains ambiguous. The CDR3 has 11 amino acids. The germline gives CDR1 MDHEN, CDR2 SYDVKM. V was clipped by 6 bases and J by 11 bases, with 11 bases between them. CDR3 nucleotides: TGTGCCAGCAGCACGAAAGGAGCCCAGCATTTT. Amino acid sequence: CASSTKGAQHF.

The chain has TRBV7-8 and TRBJ2-1; D tentatively fits TRBD1 or TRBD2 (5 bases each). V was pared by 5 bases and J by 4 bases, with 9 bases between. The CDR3 is made up of 13 amino acids. Germline V gene lookup returns CDR1 SGHVS and CDR2 FQNEAQ. CDR3 DNA: TGTGCCAGCAGCACGGGACGGTACAATGAGCAGTTCTTC. Protein product: CASSTGRYNEQFF.

This sequence joins TRBV5-4 and TRBJ2-2, with D maybe TRBD1 (6 bases). CDR1 is SGHNT, CDR2 YYREEE, per germline (reference sequence). Trimming stripped 4 bases from V and 10 bases from J, with 17 bases between. This CDR3 contains 14 residues. This CDR3 is CASSPPGQLEELFF. The CDR3 DNA follows: TGTGCCAGCAGCCCACCCGGACAGCTCGAGGAGCTGTTTTTT.

The chain uses TRBV14 and TRBJ1-1; 10 bases match TRBD1. CDR1 SGHDN and CDR2 FVKESK come from the germline V gene. With 1 base clipped from V and 6 bases from J, the junction kept 5 bases outside the gene matches. This CDR3 comprises 15 residues. CDR3 region: CASSQVRDRGAEAFF. The CDR3 bases are TGTGCCAGCAGCCAAGTACGGGACAGGGGCGCTGAAGCTTTCTTT.

This chain joins TRBV10-3 and TRBJ1-1, with D uncertain. The CDR3 runs 14 residues. Deletions cut 2 bases from V and 0 bases from J, with 7 bases between. Per the germline V gene, CDR1 is ENHRY and CDR2 is SYGVKD. This CDR3 is CAISEVTMNTEAFF. The CDR3 DNA reads as TGTGCCATCAGTGAGGTCACCATGAACACTGAAGCTTTCTTT.